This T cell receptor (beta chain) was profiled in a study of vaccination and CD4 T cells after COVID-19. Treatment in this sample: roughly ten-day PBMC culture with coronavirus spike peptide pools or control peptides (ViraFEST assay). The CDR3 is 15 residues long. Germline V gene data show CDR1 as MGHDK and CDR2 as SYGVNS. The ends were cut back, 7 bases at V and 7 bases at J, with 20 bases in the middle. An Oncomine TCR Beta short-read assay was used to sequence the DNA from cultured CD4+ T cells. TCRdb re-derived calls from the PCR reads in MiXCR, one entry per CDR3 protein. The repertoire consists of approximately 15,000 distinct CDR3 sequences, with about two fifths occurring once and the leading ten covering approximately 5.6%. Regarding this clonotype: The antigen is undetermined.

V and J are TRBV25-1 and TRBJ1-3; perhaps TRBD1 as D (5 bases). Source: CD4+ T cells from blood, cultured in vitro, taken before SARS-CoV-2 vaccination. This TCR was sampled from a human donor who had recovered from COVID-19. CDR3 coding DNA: TGTGCCAGCAAGATGATGGGAGGGGACCACAACACCATATATTTT. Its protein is CASKMMGGDHNTIYF.